This section outlines one T cell receptor (beta chain) sequence together with its context. Its specificity is unknown. The study ran its PCR with 60 Vbeta and 13 Jbeta primers. Profiling relied on immunoSEQ multiplex PCR, and the TCRdb table lists in-frame clones only, not all of them. The sample includes around 130,000 clones, around three quarters of them seen just once. These data originate in a study of cytomegalovirus exposure and HLA in healthy donors. Whole-study findings and limits: DRB1 had the most TCR associations and HLA-C the fewest, a later analysis found, with rates varying by HLA locus.

The V end was cut by 4 bases, the J end by 0 bases, with 20 bases between. This CDR3 is built from 17 residues. Germline V gene lookup returns CDR1 SGDLS and CDR2 YYNGEE. The chain recombines TRBV9 with TRBJ2-7, with D maybe TRBD1 (6 bases). The TCR sequence derives from a man between 18 and 35 years old in good health and CMV-seropositive. The material sequenced was PBMCs. The CDR3 spells CASSPITGSGDSYEQYF. In DNA form, the CDR3 reads TGTGCCAGCAGCCCGATTACAGGGTCCGGAGACTCCTACGAGCAGTACTTC.